This T cell receptor beta chain was documented in a study of cytomegalovirus exposure and HLA in healthy donors. Findings and limits, study-wide: A classifier reportedly called cytomegalovirus status with high sensitivity and specificity.

Comment on this clone: Its antigen is not identified.

Repertoires were generated with immunoSEQ multiplex PCR, while TCRdb's copy carries only in-frame clones and drops some. The data show over 150,000 clones, with about 95% seen just once and about 0.89% held by the top ten. The CDR3 is 18 residues long. The V gene end was trimmed by 1 base and the J gene end by 0 bases; junction bases not matched to a gene: 6. CDR1 SGHAT and CDR2 FQNNGV come from the germline V gene. Sample: PBMCs. The chain links TRBV11-2 to TRBJ2-6; 7 bases match TRBD1. This TCR derives from a woman aged 18-35 years in good health and CMV-seronegative. The CDR3 reads CASSLVATGSSGANVLTF. CDR3 DNA: TGTGCCAGCAGCTTAGTTGCGACAGGGAGCTCTGGGGCCAACGTCCTGACTTTC.